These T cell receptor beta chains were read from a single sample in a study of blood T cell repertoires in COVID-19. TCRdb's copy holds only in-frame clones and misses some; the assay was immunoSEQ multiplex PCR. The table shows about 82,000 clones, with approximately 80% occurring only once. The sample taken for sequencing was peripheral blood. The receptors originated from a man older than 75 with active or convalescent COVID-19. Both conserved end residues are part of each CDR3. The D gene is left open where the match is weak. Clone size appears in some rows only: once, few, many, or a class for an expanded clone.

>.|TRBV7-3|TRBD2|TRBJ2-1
TGTGCCAGCAGCTCGCTAGCGGGAAAAAATGAGCAGTTCTTC
CASSSLAGKNEQFF
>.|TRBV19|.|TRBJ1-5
TGTGCCAGTAGTATTCGGGTCGACAGTAGCAATCAGCCCCAGCATTTT
CASSIRVDSSNQPQHF
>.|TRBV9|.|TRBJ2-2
TGTGCCAGCAGCCCCGATTACGGGATTAAGGCCGGGGAGCTGTTTTTT
CASSPDYGIKAGELFF
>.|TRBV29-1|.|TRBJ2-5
TGCAGCTACACAGAACCACAAGAGACCCAGTACTTC
CSYTEPQETQYF
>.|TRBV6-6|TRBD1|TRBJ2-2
TGTGCCAGCAGCCCAACAGGGGTCCAGACCGGGGAGCTGTTTTTT
CASSPTGVQTGELFF
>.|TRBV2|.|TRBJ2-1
TGTGCCACCCGGGGTAGAGGCGGCAATGAGCAGTTCTTC
CATRGRGGNEQFF
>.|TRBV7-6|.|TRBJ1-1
TGTGCCAGCAGCTTAGCGCTTCAGGGGAACACTGAAGCTTTCTTT
CASSLALQGNTEAFF
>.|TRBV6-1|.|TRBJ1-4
TGTGCCAGCAGTGAGGCAGGTTATAATGAAAAACTGTTTTTT
CASSEAGYNEKLFF
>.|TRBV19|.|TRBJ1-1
TGTGCCAGTAGTATAGCTCCGGGAGGGGGTTACACTGAAGCTTTCTTT
CASSIAPGGGYTEAFF
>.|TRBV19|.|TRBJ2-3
TGTGCCAGTAGGAATAGCCGCTCAGATACGCAGTATTTT
CASRNSRSDTQYF
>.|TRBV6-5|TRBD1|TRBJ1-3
TGTGCCAGCAGTTCGACAGGGGGTGGAAACACCATATATTTT
CASSSTGGGNTIYF
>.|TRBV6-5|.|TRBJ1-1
TGTGCCAGCAGTTACTCTCGTCGGGGGGTGCACACTGAAGCTTTCTTT
CASSYSRRGVHTEAFF
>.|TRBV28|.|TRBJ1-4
TGTGCCAGCAGTCAGGGTCAGGGGCCCAATGAAAAACTGTTTTTT
CASSQGQGPNEKLFF
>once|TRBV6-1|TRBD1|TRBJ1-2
TGTGCCAGCAGTGGAGGACAGGGACAAGGATTCGGTGGCTACACCTTC
CASSGGQGQGFGGYTF
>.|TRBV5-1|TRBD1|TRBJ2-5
TGCGCCAGCAGCTCATGGACAGGGGGACTGGAGACCCAGTACTTC
CASSSWTGGLETQYF
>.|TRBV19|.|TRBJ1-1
TGTGCCAGTAGTCTAAGGGAGGACACTGAAGCTTTCTTT
CASSLREDTEAFF
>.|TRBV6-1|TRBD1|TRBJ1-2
TGTGCCAGCAGTGAAGACAGGGGTATAAGTGGCTACACCTTC
CASSEDRGISGYTF
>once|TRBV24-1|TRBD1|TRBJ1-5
TGTGCCACCAGTGACCAGACAGGGGGCGCGGGGTCTGATAGCAATCAGCCCCAGCATTTT
CATSDQTGGAGSDSNQPQHF
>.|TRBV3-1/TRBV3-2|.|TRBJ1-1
TGTGCCAGCAGCCACGGGACTCCTAGGAGGGCTTTCTTT
CASSHGTPRRAFF
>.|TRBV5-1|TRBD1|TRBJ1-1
TGCGCCAGCAGTGACCGGGACAGAGCCGAAGCTTTCTTT
CASSDRDRAEAFF
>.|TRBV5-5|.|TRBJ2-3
TGTGCCAGCAGCTTGCGGGTGGATACGCAGTATTTT
CASSLRVDTQYF
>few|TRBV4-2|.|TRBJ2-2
TGTGCCAGCAGCCAAGAACTCACCGGGGAGCTGTTTTTT
CASSQELTGELFF
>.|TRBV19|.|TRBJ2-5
TGTGCCAGTAGTATCTCTACTAGTGCAGTAGAGACCCAGTACTTC
CASSISTSAVETQYF
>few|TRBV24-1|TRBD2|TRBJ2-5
TGTGCCACCAGTGATTTCGAGGCTAGCGGGAGTAGTGAGACCCAGTACTTC
CATSDFEASGSSETQYF
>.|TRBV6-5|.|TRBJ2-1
TGTGCCAGCAGTTATCAGGGATTTCATGAGCAGTTCTTC
CASSYQGFHEQFF
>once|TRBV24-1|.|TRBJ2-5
TGTGCCACCAGTGGAACAGGGTCGGGGACCCAGTACTTC
CATSGTGSGTQYF
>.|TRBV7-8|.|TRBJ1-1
TGTGCCAGCAGCTCCCAGGGCCAGACAAGGGGCACTGAAGCTTTCTTT
CASSSQGQTRGTEAFF
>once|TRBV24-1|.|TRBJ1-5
TGTGCCACCAGTGAGGGGGGGGTCTCTAGCAATCAGCCCCAGCATTTT
CATSEGGVSSNQPQHF
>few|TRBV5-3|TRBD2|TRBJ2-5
TGTGCCAGAAGCTACTGGACTAGCGGAGAAGAGACCCAGTACTTC
CARSYWTSGEETQYF
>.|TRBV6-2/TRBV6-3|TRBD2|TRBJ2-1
TGTGCCAGCAGTTCTCACCTAGCGGGAGGCTACAATGAGCAGTTCTTC
CASSSHLAGGYNEQFF
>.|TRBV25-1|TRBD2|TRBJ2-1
TGTGCCAGCGCGACTAGCGGAACCTACAATGAGCAGTTCTTC
CASATSGTYNEQFF
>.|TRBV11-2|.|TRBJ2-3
TGTGCCAGCAGCTTAGGGCGGAGGAGCACAGATACGCAGTATTTT
CASSLGRRSTDTQYF
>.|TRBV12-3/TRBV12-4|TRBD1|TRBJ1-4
TGTGCCAGCAGAGCAGGGGGCGGGGAAAAACTGTTTTTT
CASRAGGGEKLFF
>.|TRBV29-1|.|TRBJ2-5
TGCAGCGTTGAAGATCGGGCAGGGTGGGAGACCCAGTACTTC
CSVEDRAGWETQYF
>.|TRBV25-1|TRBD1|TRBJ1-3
TGTGCCAGCAGTCCGACAGGGAATGGAAACACCATATATTTT
CASSPTGNGNTIYF
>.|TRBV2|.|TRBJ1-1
TGTGCCAGCAGTTTACATATGAACACTGAAGCTTTCTTT
CASSLHMNTEAFF
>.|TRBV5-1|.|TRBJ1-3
TGCGCCAGCAGTCCAGGGGTATCTGGAAACACCATATATTTT
CASSPGVSGNTIYF
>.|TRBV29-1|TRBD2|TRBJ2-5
TGCAGCTCTAATTGGGCTAGCGGGGTTGAGACCCAGTACTTC
CSSNWASGVETQYF
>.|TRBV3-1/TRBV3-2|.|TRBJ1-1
TGTGCCAGCAGAGCCAGGGACACTGAAGCTTTCTTT
CASRARDTEAFF
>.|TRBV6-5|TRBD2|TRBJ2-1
TGTGCCAGCAGTAGGACCGGGGGGGCAAGAAATGAGCAGTTCTTC
CASSRTGGARNEQFF
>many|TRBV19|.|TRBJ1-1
TGTGCCAGTAGTGGGACTCGGACTGAAGCTTTCTTT
CASSGTRTEAFF
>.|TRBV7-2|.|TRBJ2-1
TGTGCCAGCAGCTTAGCCAGGCAGGGGTACAATGAGCAGTTCTTC
CASSLARQGYNEQFF